This paragraph covers one T cell receptor beta chain sequence. The data originate from a study of blood T cell repertoires in COVID-19. Assay used: immunoSEQ multiplex PCR; TCRdb lists only in-frame clones, some missing. The sample holds some 200,000 clones; over 80% are singletons and the top ten take roughly 6.6%. Specimen: peripheral blood. The receptor's source is a woman in her thirties or forties with acute or convalescent COVID-19.

CDR3 DNA: TGTGCCAGCAGCCATTTTACGCAGGAACAGGGCTACACCTTC. As protein: CASSHFTQEQGYTF. The rearrangement links TRBV3-1 (or the pseudogene TRBV3-2) to TRBJ1-2; D remains ambiguous. CDR3 size: 14 residues. Looked up from germline, CDR1 is LGHDT and CDR2 is YNNKEL (reference sequence). Trimming removed 3 bases at V and 8 bases at J, with 16 bases between.